These T cell receptor beta chains were read from a single sample in a study of tumour-infiltrating T cells in Burkitt lymphoma. TCRdb's copy holds only in-frame clones and misses some; the assay was immunoSEQ multiplex PCR. The table lists over a thousand clones, approximately 11% of them singletons. Sequencing was done on a sample of tumor tissue. These receptors were taken from a human donor with Burkitt lymphoma. The CDR3 runs from the conserved cysteine through the conserved F or W. Fields, in order: CDR3 DNA, CDR3 protein, D gene, clone size, J gene, V gene. A D gene is named only where the DNA matches it firmly. Not every row has a clone size; where given, it reads once, few, many or a size class.

cdr3_nt: TGTGCCAGCTCAGGGGGGACAGGGCGGTCGAGCAATCAGCCCCAGCATTTT
cdr3_aa: CASSGGTGRSSNQPQHF
d_call: TRBD1
clone_size: few
j_call: TRBJ1-5
v_call: TRBV18

cdr3_nt: TGTGCCAGCCTTGCCCTCGTTGGTACCCAGTACTTC
cdr3_aa: CASLALVGTQYF
d_call: -
clone_size: few
j_call: TRBJ2-5
v_call: TRBV2

cdr3_nt: TGTGCCAGCAGCATAGCGGGGGGAGGGTCCTACAATGAGCAGTTCTTC
cdr3_aa: CASSIAGGGSYNEQFF
d_call: TRBD2
clone_size: -
j_call: TRBJ2-1
v_call: TRBV5-4

cdr3_nt: TGTGCCAGCAGTTCCGGGACAAACACTGAAGCTTTCTTT
cdr3_aa: CASSSGTNTEAFF
d_call: -
clone_size: few
j_call: TRBJ1-1
v_call: TRBV6-5

cdr3_nt: TGTGCCAGCAGCTTGTCCGGGGCAAGGCCCTCTGGAAACACCATATATTTT
cdr3_aa: CASSLSGARPSGNTIYF
d_call: -
clone_size: -
j_call: TRBJ1-3
v_call: TRBV5-4

cdr3_nt: TGTGCCAGCAGTGACGGGACTCGGAGTGGTGAGCAGTTCTTC
cdr3_aa: CASSDGTRSGEQFF
d_call: -
clone_size: few
j_call: TRBJ2-1
v_call: TRBV6-4

cdr3_nt: TGTGCCACGCACGGGGGGATGAAGGAGCTGTTTTTT
cdr3_aa: CATHGGMKELFF
d_call: TRBD2
clone_size: -
j_call: TRBJ2-2
v_call: TRBV19

cdr3_nt: TGTGCCTGGAGTACCGCGGGACAGTCGATTCCTTTGAACACTGAAGCTTTCTTT
cdr3_aa: CAWSTAGQSIPLNTEAFF
d_call: TRBD1
clone_size: few
j_call: TRBJ1-1
v_call: TRBV30

cdr3_nt: TGTGCCTGGAGTCTAGGGGCTGGAAACACCATATATTTT
cdr3_aa: CAWSLGAGNTIYF
d_call: -
clone_size: few
j_call: TRBJ1-3
v_call: TRBV30

cdr3_nt: TGCGCCAGCAGCTTGATAACTAATGAAAAACTGTTTTTT
cdr3_aa: CASSLITNEKLFF
d_call: -
clone_size: -
j_call: TRBJ1-4
v_call: TRBV5-1

cdr3_nt: TGTGCCACCCGGGAATACGCGGGGGCCTATGGCTACACCTTC
cdr3_aa: CATREYAGAYGYTF
d_call: -
clone_size: few
j_call: TRBJ1-2
v_call: TRBV19